This is a list of T cell receptor delta chains from one sample in a study of gamma-delta T cells after stem cell transplantation. TCRdb re-called the RT-PCR reads using CATT. The table shows 15,000 to 18,000 delta-chain clones, with about 8.5% occurring only once. The sequenced material came from gamma-delta T cells. These receptors all stem from a human donor. It is not recorded whose cells these are; they may come from a transplant donor. Both conserved end residues are part of each CDR3.

V gene,J gene,CDR3 protein
TRDV1,TRDJ1,CALGELSIPTKTGGRTLADKLIF
TRDV2,TRDJ1,CACDTGPSGGLRDKLIF
TRDV2,TRDJ1,CACELLVGPVTYKLIF
TRDV2,TRDJ1,CACDTVMVQLGYRICNLIF
TRDV1,TRDJ1,CALGEPGYWGTPKLIF
TRDV2,TRDJ1,CACDTLAGPSTRTDKLIF
TRDV1,TRDJ1,CAIGENESFILGERYWGIRRNWRADKLIF
TRDV2,TRDJ1,CACDTVPLPSVFYDYTAKLIF
TRDV2,TRDJ1,CACDTVPCNLVSENGDTLIF
TRDV2,TRDJ1,CACDTTTHTEESYTDKLIF
TRDV2,TRDJ3,CACDTLGGLGDTRQMFF
TRDV1,TRDJ1,CALGELWLSYWGIGYTDKLIF
TRDV2,TRDJ1,CACDALTEGYHTDKLIF
TRDV2,TRDJ1,CACDTLGDTNPTDKLIF
TRDV2,TRDJ1,CACDKIYILGDSVTDNLIF
TRDV1,TRDJ1,CALEWRGDHGTGGFLIYTDKLIF
TRDV2,TRDJ1,CACDTGGGTRTKLIF
TRDV3,TRDJ1,CALSSYDLGDTGVYTDKLIF